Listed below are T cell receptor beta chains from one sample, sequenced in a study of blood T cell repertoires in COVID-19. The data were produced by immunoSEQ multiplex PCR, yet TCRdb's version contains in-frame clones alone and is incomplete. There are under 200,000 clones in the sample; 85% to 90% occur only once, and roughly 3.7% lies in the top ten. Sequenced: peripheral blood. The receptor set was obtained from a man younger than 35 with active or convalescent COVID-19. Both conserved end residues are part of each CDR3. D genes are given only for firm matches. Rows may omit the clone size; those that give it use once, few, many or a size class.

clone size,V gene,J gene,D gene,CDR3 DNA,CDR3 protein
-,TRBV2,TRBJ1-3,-,TGTGCCAGCAGTGACTGGTTGGGGCGGACCGCAACCCAACACACTGGAAACACCATATATTTT,CASSDWLGRTATQHTGNTIYF
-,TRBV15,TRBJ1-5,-,TGTGCCACCAGCAGAGAGGGACTTAATAGCAATCAGCCCCAGCATTTT,CATSREGLNSNQPQHF
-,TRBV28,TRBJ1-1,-,TGTGCCAGCAGTTCGTCCTTATACACTGAAGCTTTCTTT,CASSSSLYTEAFF
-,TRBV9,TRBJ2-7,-,TGTGCCAGCAGCGTAGCCCCGGATAGCGGTTACGAGCAGTACTTC,CASSVAPDSGYEQYF
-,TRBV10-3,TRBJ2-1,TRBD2,TGTGCCATCAGTGAGATTACGGCAGCTAGCGGGAGGGCCCGAGTTAATGAGCAGTTCTTC,CAISEITAASGRARVNEQFF
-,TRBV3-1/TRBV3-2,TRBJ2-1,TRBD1,TGTGCCAGCACGAACCGGGACAGGGGCGGCAATGAGCAGTTCTTC,CASTNRDRGGNEQFF
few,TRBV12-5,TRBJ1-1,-,TGTGCTAGTGGTTTGGTAACCGGGGGGAACACTGAAGCTTTCTTT,CASGLVTGGNTEAFF
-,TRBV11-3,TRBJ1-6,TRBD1,TGTGCCAGCAGCCCCTTGGGACAGACAAATTCACCCCTCCACTTT,CASSPLGQTNSPLHF
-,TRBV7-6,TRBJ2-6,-,TGTGCCAGCAGCCCAGCAGCGTTATCTGGGGCCAACGTCCTGACTTTC,CASSPAALSGANVLTF
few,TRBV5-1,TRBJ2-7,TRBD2,TGCGCCAGCAGCTTGACGAGCACGGGAGGGCCGCGTCTGTACGAGCAGTACTTC,CASSLTSTGGPRLYEQYF
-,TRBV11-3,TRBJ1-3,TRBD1,TGTGCCAGCAGCTTATACGGGACAGGGACCCTCTCTGGAAACACCATATATTTT,CASSLYGTGTLSGNTIYF
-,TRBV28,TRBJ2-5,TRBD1,TGTGCCAGCAGTTTTTATTTAGGGACAGGGGTTCGGCAAGAGACCCAGTACTTC,CASSFYLGTGVRQETQYF
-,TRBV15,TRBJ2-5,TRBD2,TGTGCCACTAAGCTATTTTCCGGGACTAGCCAAGAGACCCAGTACTTC,CATKLFSGTSQETQYF
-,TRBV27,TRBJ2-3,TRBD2,TGTGCCAGCAGTTTAGGGCTAGCGGGGACCACAGATACGCAGTATTTT,CASSLGLAGTTDTQYF
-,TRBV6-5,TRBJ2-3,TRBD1,TGTGCCAGCAGTTATGGGACAGAAACAGATACGCAGTATTTT,CASSYGTETDTQYF
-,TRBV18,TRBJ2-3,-,TGTGCCAGCTCCCAGGGTATGGATCAGGGCACAGATACGCAGTATTTT,CASSQGMDQGTDTQYF
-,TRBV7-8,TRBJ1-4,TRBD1,TGTGCCAGCAGCTCCCTGACAGGGCTTGTTGAAAAACTGTTTTTT,CASSSLTGLVEKLFF
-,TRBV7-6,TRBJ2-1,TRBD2,TGTGCCAGCAGCTTAGGTGCGGGGGGGCTGAATGAGCAGTTCTTC,CASSLGAGGLNEQFF
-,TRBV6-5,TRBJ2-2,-,TGTGCCAGCACCCAAGGAGGCACCGGGGAGCTGTTTTTT,CASTQGGTGELFF
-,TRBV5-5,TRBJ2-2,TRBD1,TGTGCCAGCAGCGTAAGACAGGGGGTCGGGGAGCTGTTTTTT,CASSVRQGVGELFF
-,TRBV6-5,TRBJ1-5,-,TGTGCCAGCAGTTACTCCGGTTGGAATCAGCCCCAGCATTTT,CASSYSGWNQPQHF
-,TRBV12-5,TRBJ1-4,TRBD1,TGTGCTAGTGGACAGGACAGGGTCCGTGAAAAACTGTTTTTT,CASGQDRVREKLFF
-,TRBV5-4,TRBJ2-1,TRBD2,TGTGCCAGCAGCTACCTTAGCGGGGGGGCCGCGGATGAGCAGTTCTTC,CASSYLSGGAADEQFF
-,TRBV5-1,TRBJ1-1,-,TGCGCCAGCAGCCCCTTAGACAGCTTGAATACTGAAGCTTTCTTT,CASSPLDSLNTEAFF
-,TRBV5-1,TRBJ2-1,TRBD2,TGCGCCAGCAGCTTGGACCCGGGAGGGCTGAATGAGCAGTTCTTC,CASSLDPGGLNEQFF
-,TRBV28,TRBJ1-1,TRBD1,TGTGCCAGCAGTACACCCCGGGACAGGAACACTGAAGCTTTCTTT,CASSTPRDRNTEAFF
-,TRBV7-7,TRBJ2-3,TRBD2,TGTGCTAGCAGCCCGGGACTAGCGGGGGGATATACGCAGTATTTT,CASSPGLAGGYTQYF
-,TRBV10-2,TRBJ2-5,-,TGCGCCAGCAGTGGGGCCAGACAAGAGACCCAGTACTTC,CASSGARQETQYF
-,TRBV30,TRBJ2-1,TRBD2,TGTGCCTGGGGAGGGACTAGCAGAATCAATGAGCAGTTCTTC,CAWGGTSRINEQFF
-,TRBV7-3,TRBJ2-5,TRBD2,TGTGCCAGCAGCCCGAGCGGGAGATTCGAAGAGACCCAGTACTTC,CASSPSGRFEETQYF
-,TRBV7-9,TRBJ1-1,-,TGTGCCAGCAGCTTAGTTCAGGGGCAGGAGACTGAAGCTTTCTTT,CASSLVQGQETEAFF
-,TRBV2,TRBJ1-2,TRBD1,TGTGCCAGCAGTGAACCAGGGGGCAGGGGGCAGCCGGGCAGAAACTATGGCTACACCTTC,CASSEPGGRGQPGRNYGYTF
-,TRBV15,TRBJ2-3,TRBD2,TGTGCCACCAGCGGGGGGAGACTAGCGGGATCTGCAGATACGCAGTATTTT,CATSGGRLAGSADTQYF
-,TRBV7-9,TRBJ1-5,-,TGTGCCAGCAGCTTGAGGGAGCAGCCCCAGCATTTT,CASSLREQPQHF
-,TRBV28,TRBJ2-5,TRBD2,TGTGCCAGCAGTCTCCCTCGGACTAGCGGGGAAGAGACCCAGTACTTC,CASSLPRTSGEETQYF
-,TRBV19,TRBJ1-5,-,TGTGCCAGTAGTACCCTCCGGGACAACAATCAGCCCCAGCATTTT,CASSTLRDNNQPQHF
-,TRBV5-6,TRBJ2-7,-,TGTGCCAGCAGGCCGACTAGTGTCCACGAGCAGTACTTC,CASRPTSVHEQYF
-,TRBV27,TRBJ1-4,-,TGTGCCAGCCGAACAGTTGCAACTAATGAAAAACTGTTTTTT,CASRTVATNEKLFF
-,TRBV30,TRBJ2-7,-,TGTGCCTGGGACCGGGGTTCCTACGAGCAGTACTTC,CAWDRGSYEQYF
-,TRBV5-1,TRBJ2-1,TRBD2,TGCGCCAGCAGGAAGGGACTAGTGAATGAGCAGTTCTTC,CASRKGLVNEQFF
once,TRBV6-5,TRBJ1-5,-,TGTGCCAGCAGCGACAGAGGCAATCAGCCCCAGCATTTT,CASSDRGNQPQHF
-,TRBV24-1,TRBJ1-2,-,TGTGCCACCGCAGTTTATGGCTACACCTTC,CATAVYGYTF